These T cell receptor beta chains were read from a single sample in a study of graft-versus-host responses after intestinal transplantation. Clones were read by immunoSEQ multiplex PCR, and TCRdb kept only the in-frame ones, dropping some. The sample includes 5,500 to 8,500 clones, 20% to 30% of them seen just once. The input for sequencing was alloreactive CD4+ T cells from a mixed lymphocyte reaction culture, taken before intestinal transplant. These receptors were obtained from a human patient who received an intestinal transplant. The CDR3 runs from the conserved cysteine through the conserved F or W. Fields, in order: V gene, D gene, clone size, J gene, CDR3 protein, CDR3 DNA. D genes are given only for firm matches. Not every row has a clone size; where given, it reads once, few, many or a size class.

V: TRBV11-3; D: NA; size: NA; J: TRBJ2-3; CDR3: CASSLGLVGDTQYF; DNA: TGTGCCAGCAGCTTAGGTCTGGTTGGAGATACGCAGTATTTT
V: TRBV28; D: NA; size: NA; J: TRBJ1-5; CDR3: CASTPTDQPQHF; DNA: TGTGCCAGCACCCCAACCGATCAGCCCCAGCATTTT
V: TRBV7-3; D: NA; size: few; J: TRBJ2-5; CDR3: CASSPRPGPKETQYF; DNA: TGTGCCAGCAGCCCCCGACCGGGACCTAAAGAGACCCAGTACTTC
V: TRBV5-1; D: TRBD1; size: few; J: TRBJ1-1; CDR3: CASSLGDRVDTEAFF; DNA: TGCGCCAGCAGCTTGGGCGACAGGGTAGACACTGAAGCTTTCTTT
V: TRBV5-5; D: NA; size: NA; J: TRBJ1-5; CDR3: CASSPLGRGTQPQHF; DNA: TGTGCCAGCAGCCCACTGGGCAGGGGCACTCAGCCCCAGCATTTT
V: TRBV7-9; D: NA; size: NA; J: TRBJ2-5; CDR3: CASSPPFREETQYF; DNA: TGTGCCAGCAGCCCACCCTTTAGGGAAGAGACCCAGTACTTC
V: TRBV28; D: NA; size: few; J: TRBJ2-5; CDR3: CASRSRGKPRPQKTQYF; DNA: TGTGCCAGCAGGAGCAGAGGGAAACCAAGACCTCAAAAGACCCAGTACTTC
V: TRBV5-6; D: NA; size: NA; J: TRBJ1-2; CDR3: CASSIVQNYGYTF; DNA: TGTGCCAGCAGTATCGTCCAGAACTATGGCTACACCTTC
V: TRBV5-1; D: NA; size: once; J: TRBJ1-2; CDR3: CASRAQPVRKTYGYTF; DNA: TGCGCCAGCCGAGCACAACCGGTTCGAAAGACCTATGGCTACACCTTC
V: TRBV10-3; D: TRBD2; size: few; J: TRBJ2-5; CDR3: CAIWDPTSGAETQYF; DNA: TGTGCCATCTGGGATCCGACTAGCGGGGCAGAGACCCAGTACTTC
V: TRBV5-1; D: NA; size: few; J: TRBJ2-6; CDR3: CASSLGAALYSGANVLTF; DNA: TGCGCCAGCAGCTTGGGGGCAGCTCTTTACTCTGGGGCCAACGTCCTGACTTTC
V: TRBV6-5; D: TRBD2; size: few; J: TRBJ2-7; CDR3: CASSRLAGTYEQYF; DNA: TGTGCCAGCAGCCGCCTAGCGGGGACCTACGAGCAGTACTTC
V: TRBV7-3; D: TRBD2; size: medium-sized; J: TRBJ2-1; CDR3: CASSPRLAGANEQFF; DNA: TGTGCCAGCAGCCCTCGACTAGCGGGAGCCAATGAGCAGTTCTTC
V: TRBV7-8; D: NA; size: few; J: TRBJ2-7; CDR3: CASSFGGPPYEQYF; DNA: TGTGCCAGCAGCTTCGGCGGACCTCCCTACGAGCAGTACTTC
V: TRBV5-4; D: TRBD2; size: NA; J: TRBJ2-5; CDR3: CASSQLPGLAGVKETQYF; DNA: TGTGCCAGCAGCCAACTGCCGGGACTAGCGGGAGTTAAAGAGACCCAGTACTTC
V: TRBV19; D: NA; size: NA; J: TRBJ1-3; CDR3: CASSIFPRGGTGNTIYF; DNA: TGTGCCAGTAGTATATTCCCTCGAGGGGGAACTGGAAACACCATATATTTT
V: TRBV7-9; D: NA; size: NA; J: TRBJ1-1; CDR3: CASSPLGIEAFF; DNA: TGTGCCAGCAGCCCGCTGGGAATCGAAGCTTTCTTT
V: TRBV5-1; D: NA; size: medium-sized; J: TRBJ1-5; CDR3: CASSLFPTAISPQHF; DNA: TGCGCCAGCAGCTTATTCCCGACGGCCATTTCGCCCCAGCATTTT
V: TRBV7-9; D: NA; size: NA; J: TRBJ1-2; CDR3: CASSLDGGYYGYTF; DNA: TGTGCCAGCAGCTTAGATGGGGGGTACTATGGCTACACCTTC
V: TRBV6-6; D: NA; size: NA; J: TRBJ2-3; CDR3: CASSTQADTQYF; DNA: TGTGCCAGCAGTACCCAAGCAGATACGCAGTATTTT
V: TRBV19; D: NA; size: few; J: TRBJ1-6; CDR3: CASSIFLGRGSPLHF; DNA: TGTGCCAGTAGTATATTCTTAGGGCGCGGGTCACCCCTCCACTTT
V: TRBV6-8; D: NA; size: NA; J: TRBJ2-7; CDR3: CASSVYGATSYEQYF; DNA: TGTGCCAGCAGTGTGTACGGGGCTACTTCCTACGAGCAGTACTTC
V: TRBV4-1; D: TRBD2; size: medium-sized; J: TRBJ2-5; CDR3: CASSQGGLGTQYF; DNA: TGCGCCAGCAGCCAGGGAGGGCTCGGGACCCAGTACTTC
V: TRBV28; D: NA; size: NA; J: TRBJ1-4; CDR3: CASSSAGIINEKLFF; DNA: TGTGCCAGCAGTTCCGCCGGGATCATAAATGAAAAACTGTTTTTT
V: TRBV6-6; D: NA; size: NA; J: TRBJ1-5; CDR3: CASSFRGSTQPQHF; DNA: TGTGCCAGCAGTTTTAGGGGGTCAACTCAGCCCCAGCATTTT
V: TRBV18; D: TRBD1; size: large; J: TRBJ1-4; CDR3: CASSPRTGTNEKLFF; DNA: TGTGCCAGCTCACCTCGGACAGGGACCAATGAAAAACTGTTTTTT
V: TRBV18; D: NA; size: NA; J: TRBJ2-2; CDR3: CASSPLTGAVTGELFF; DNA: TGTGCCAGCTCACCCCTGACCGGCGCGGTCACCGGGGAGCTGTTTTTT
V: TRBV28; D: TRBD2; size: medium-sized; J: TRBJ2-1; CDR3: CASSLSLAGVTSYNEQFF; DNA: TGTGCCAGCAGTTTGAGTCTAGCGGGAGTGACCTCCTACAATGAGCAGTTCTTC
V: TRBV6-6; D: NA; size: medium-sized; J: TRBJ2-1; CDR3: CASASGTGNNEQFF; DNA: TGTGCCAGCGCGTCCGGGACTGGAAACAATGAGCAGTTCTTC
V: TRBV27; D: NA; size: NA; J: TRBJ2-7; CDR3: CASSLSDNSYEQYF; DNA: TGTGCCAGCAGTTTAAGTGACAATTCCTACGAGCAGTACTTC
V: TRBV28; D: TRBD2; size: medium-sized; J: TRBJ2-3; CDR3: CASSLEVLASTDTQYF; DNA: TGTGCCAGCAGTTTAGAGGTACTAGCGTCCACAGATACGCAGTATTTT
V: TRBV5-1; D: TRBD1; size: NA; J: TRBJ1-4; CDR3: CASSLGQGATNEKLFF; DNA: TGCGCCAGCAGCTTGGGACAGGGGGCAACTAATGAAAAACTGTTTTTT